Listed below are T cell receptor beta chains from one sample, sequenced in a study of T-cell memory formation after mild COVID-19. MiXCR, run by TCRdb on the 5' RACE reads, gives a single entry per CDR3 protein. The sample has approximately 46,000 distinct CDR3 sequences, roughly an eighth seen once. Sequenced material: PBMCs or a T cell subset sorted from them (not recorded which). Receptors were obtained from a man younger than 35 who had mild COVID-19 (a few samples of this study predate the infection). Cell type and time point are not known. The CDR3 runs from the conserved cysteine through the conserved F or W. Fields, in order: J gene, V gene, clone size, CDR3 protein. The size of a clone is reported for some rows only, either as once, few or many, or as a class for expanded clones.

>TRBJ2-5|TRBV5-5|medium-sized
CASSLFSGGAETQYF
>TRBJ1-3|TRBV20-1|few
CSGTERGNTIYF
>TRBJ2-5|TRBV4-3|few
CASSQVGGGVETQYF
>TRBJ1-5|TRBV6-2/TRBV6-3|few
CASSNPPSSRPQHF
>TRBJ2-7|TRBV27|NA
CATHRLAGGRTYEQYF
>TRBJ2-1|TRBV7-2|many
CASSPYMYNEQFF
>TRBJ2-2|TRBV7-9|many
CASRKNRDGDTGELFF
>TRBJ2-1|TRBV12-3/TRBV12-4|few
CASSLGTFKYNEQFF
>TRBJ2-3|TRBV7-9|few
CASSSRGPDTQYF
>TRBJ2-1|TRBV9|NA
CASTLTSSYNEQFF
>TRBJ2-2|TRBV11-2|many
CASRLDRELFF
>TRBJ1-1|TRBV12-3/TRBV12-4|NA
CSSSWNDPWGEAFF
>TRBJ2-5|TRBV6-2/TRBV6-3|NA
CASRHRDRGRETQYF
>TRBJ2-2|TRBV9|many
CASSEGLNTGELFF
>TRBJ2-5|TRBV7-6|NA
CASSSVGGKETQYF
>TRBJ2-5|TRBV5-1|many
CASSLQGQGETQYF